The present T cell receptor (beta chain) was sequenced within a study of cytomegalovirus exposure and HLA in healthy donors. Broader study findings: Altogether, some 170 TCR beta chains were recorded as cytomegalovirus-associated. Sequencing likely produced, as an artifact, a cluster of highly shared sequence variants.

Turning to this clone: Its antigen is not known.

PCR primers comprised 60 Vbeta and 13 Jbeta primers. The assay was immunoSEQ multiplex PCR, and TCRdb's table has in-frame clones only and misses some. The data contain some 41,000 clones, 68% of them singletons. Germline V gene lookup returns CDR1 LNHNV and CDR2 YYDKDF (reference sequence). Trimming left V 0 bases short and J 1 base short, with 12 bases between. CDR3 length: 16 amino acids. The chain links TRBV15 to TRBJ2-5; D not certain. Material for sequencing was PBMCs. The TCR was taken from a man aged 35-49 years in good health and CMV-seronegative. The CDR3 DNA sequence: TGTGCCACCAGCAGAGATCTTCCGGGTATCCAAGAGACCCAGTACTTC. Its translation is CATSRDLPGIQETQYF.